The 26 T cell receptor beta chains below come from one sample, sequenced in a study of blood T cell repertoires in COVID-19. Measured with immunoSEQ multiplex PCR; TCRdb has only the in-frame clones, and not every one. In the table there are about 240,000 clones, around four fifths of which are singletons. Sequenced input: peripheral blood. The origin of the receptors is a woman aged 55-70 years with active or convalescent COVID-19.

As for this clone: This CDR3 is also generated by other DNA sequences in the sample. The chain joins TRBV4-1 to TRBJ2-5; 9 bases are shared with TRBD2. The V gene end was trimmed by 3 bases and the J gene end by 4 bases; junction bases not matched to a gene: 6. This CDR3 has 15 residues. Germline assignment: CDR1 MGHRA and CDR2 YSYEKL. In DNA form, the CDR3 reads TGCGCCAGCAGCCATGATAGCGGGAGAGGAGAGACCCAGTACTTC. Translating gives CASSHDSGRGETQYF.

V gene TRBV2 combines with J gene TRBJ1-6; D unclear. Trimming took off 3 bases at V and 6 bases at J, with 12 bases between the two ends. This CDR3 contains 15 residues. The germline gives CDR1 SNHLY, CDR2 FYNNEI. Here the CDR3 reads CASSEEGTTNSPLHF. CDR3 in DNA: TGTGCCAGCAGTGAGGAGGGAACCACTAATTCACCCCTCCACTTT.

The chain uses TRBV10-3 and TRBJ2-7; TRBD2 matches 7 bases. The J segment lost 0 bases and the V segment lost 11 bases, leaving 10 bases of the junction unmatched. This CDR3 contains 14 residues. Per the germline V gene, CDR1 is ENHRY and CDR2 is SYGVKD. CDR3 DNA sequence: TGTGCCTCGGCGGGGGAACCAAGCTCCTACGAGCAGTACTTC. The encoded protein is CASAGEPSSYEQYF.

The rearrangement uses TRBV6-1 and TRBJ1-2; D unclear. The CDR3 spans 16 residues. V was shortened by 0 bases and J by 5 bases, with 16 bases between the two germline ends. Germline loops: CDR1 MNHNS, CDR2 SASEGT. The CDR3 loop reads CASSEALRTAQYGYTF. The CDR3 DNA follows: TGTGCCAGCAGTGAAGCGCTAAGAACAGCACAGTATGGCTACACCTTC.

The chain recombines TRBV7-2 with TRBJ2-7; TRBD1 might be the D (5 bases). Trimming stripped 5 bases from V and 4 bases from J, with 15 bases between. Germline V gives CDR1 SGHTA, CDR2 FQGNSA. The length of the CDR3 is 14 residues. CDR3 nucleotides: TGTGCCAGCAGCCCATTCCAGGGCCCATACGAGCAGTACTTC. It codes for CASSPFQGPYEQYF.

The genes are TRBV30 and TRBJ2-7; TRBD1 matches 9 bases. The junction had 10 bases not matched to a gene; V was cut back by 1 base and J by 3 bases. The CDR3 sequence is 16 residues long. In germline, CDR1 is GTSNPN, CDR2 SVGIG (reference sequence). Here the CDR3 reads CAWSASRGQGVYEQYF. The CDR3 DNA reads as TGTGCCTGGAGTGCCTCCCGGGGACAGGGTGTCTACGAGCAGTACTTC.

The chain carries TRBV19 and TRBJ1-1; 7 bases are shared with TRBD1. The V gene end was trimmed by 9 bases and the J gene end by 7 bases; junction bases not matched to a gene: 17. This CDR3 has 15 amino acids. CDR1 is LNHDA, CDR2 SQIVND, per germline (reference sequence). Written as DNA, the CDR3 is TGTGCCAGCATACGAACAGGGGCCGCCAGGGGTGAAGCTTTCTTT. It codes for CASIRTGAARGEAFF.

The chain combines TRBV19 with TRBJ1-1, with TRBD1 identical over 7 bases. The CDR3 length is 13 residues. Germline CDR1 reads LNHDA; CDR2 reads SQIVND (reference sequence). With 7 bases clipped from V and 5 bases from J, the junction kept 7 bases outside the gene matches. The CDR3 sequence is CASIRGAGTEAFF. In DNA, the CDR3 is TGTGCCAGTATCAGGGGGGCGGGTACTGAAGCTTTCTTT.

The chain carries TRBV7-9 and TRBJ1-6, with a possible D match to TRBD1 (5 bases). CDR3 length equals 13 residues. The germline V and J ends were trimmed by 5 bases and 8 bases, with 10 bases remaining between them. Germline loops: CDR1 SEHNR, CDR2 FQNEAQ (reference sequence). CDR3 in amino acids: CASSPGSDSPLHF. Written as DNA, the CDR3 is TGTGCCAGCAGCCCAGGGTCTGATTCACCCCTCCACTTT.

V gene TRBV2 combines with J gene TRBJ1-4, with 8 bases matching TRBD1. Losses at the gene ends were 1 base for V and 8 bases for J; bases not matched to a gene: 6. The CDR3 consists of 15 residues. Germline CDR1 reads SNHLY; CDR2 reads FYNNEI. CDR3 in DNA: TGTGCCAGCAGTGAAGACCAGGGGGCGTCCGAAAAACTGTTTTTT. This encodes CASSEDQGASEKLFF.

V and J are TRBV9 and TRBJ1-4, with D hard to call. Germline V lookup: CDR1 SGDLS, CDR2 YYNGEE. The V end lost 3 bases, the J end lost 0 bases, and 9 bases lay between the germline ends. The CDR3 spans 15 residues. The CDR3 is CASSASGATNEKLFF. The CDR3, as DNA: TGTGCCAGCAGCGCTAGTGGAGCAACTAATGAAAAACTGTTTTTT.

The V and J genes are TRBV7-8 and TRBJ1-2, with D tentatively TRBD1 (5 bases). CDR1 is SGHVS, CDR2 FQNEAQ, per germline. The V end was cut by 5 bases, the J end by 4 bases, with 14 bases between. There are 14 residues in the CDR3. In DNA, the CDR3 is TGTGCCAGCAGCCTGACGGGCAGGGCCTATGGCTACACCTTC. Encoded protein: CASSLTGRAYGYTF.

V gene TRBV24-1 combines with J gene TRBJ1-5, with D perhaps matching TRBD1 (5 bases). CDR1 is KGHDR and CDR2 is SFDVKD in the germline V gene. Trimming stripped 2 bases from V and 7 bases from J, with 17 bases between. CDR3 size: 16 residues. The CDR3, as DNA: TGTGCCACCAGTGATTCCCGTCGGGGAGGGGAACAGCCCCAGCATTTT. Protein: CATSDSRRGGEQPQHF.

CDR3 amino acids: CSARGGQAQYF. The CDR3 DNA sequence: TGCAGTGCTAGAGGGGGGCAGGCCCAGTACTTC. This chain uses TRBV20-1 with TRBJ2-5; possible D gene TRBD1, 6 bases. Germline values: CDR1 DFQATT, CDR2 SNEGSKA (reference sequence). The CDR3 extends over 11 amino acids. Trimming took 1 base from V and 9 from J, leaving 9 bases between them.

This chain uses TRBV19 with TRBJ2-7, with 8 bases identical to TRBD1. J lost 4 bases, V lost 1 base, and 6 bases had no gene match. Per germline, CDR1 LNHDA and CDR2 SQIVND (reference sequence). The CDR3 is made up of 15 amino acids. CDR3 sequence reads: CASSIGPGGKYEQYF. The CDR3 DNA is TGTGCCAGTAGTATAGGTCCAGGGGGCAAATACGAGCAGTACTTC.

This sequence joins TRBV7-2 and TRBJ2-5, with TRBD2 identical over 11 bases. The J segment lost 1 base and the V segment lost 5 bases, leaving 6 bases of the junction unmatched. Germline loops: CDR1 SGHTA, CDR2 FQGNSA. This CDR3 spans 16 amino acids. The CDR3: CASSPRLAGTQETQYF. The CDR3 bases are TGTGCCAGCAGCCCGAGACTAGCGGGGACCCAAGAGACCCAGTACTTC.

This chain joins TRBV15 and TRBJ1-2; 7 bases fit TRBD1. V trimming: 9 bases; J trimming: 4 bases; junction bases outside the gene matches: 8. The CDR3 covers 13 residues. The germline V gene encodes CDR1 LNHNV and CDR2 YYDKDF (reference sequence). CDR3 DNA sequence: TGTGCCACTCCAAGGGGACAGTTCTATGGCTACACCTTC. Its translation: CATPRGQFYGYTF.

Here the CDR3 DNA reads TGTGCCAGCAGACCACAGGATCTACCTAATGAAAAACTGTTTTTT. Protein: CASRPQDLPNEKLFF. The rearrangement links TRBV2 to TRBJ1-4; tentatively, D is TRBD1 (5 bases). V gave up 6 bases and J gave up 3 bases, with 14 bases separating them. Germline lookup yields CDR1 SNHLY and CDR2 FYNNEI. This CDR3 comprises 15 residues.

The chain links TRBV19 to TRBJ1-2; D gene unclear. The CDR3 sequence is 15 residues long. Trimming left V 6 bases short and J 1 base short, with 15 bases between. CDR1 LNHDA and CDR2 SQIVND come from the germline V gene (reference sequence). Here the CDR3 reads CASRFSPGDNYGYTF. The CDR3, as DNA: TGTGCCAGTAGGTTCTCGCCGGGAGATAACTATGGCTACACCTTC.

This clone was detected ten times or more. The V gene is TRBV27, the J gene TRBJ2-7; TRBD1 is a possible D gene (5 bases). CDR3 length equals 13 residues. The V gene's germline CDR1 is MNHEY and CDR2 SMNVEV (reference sequence). The ends were cut back, 5 bases at V and 4 bases at J, with 12 bases in the middle. CDR3 residues: CASSLGVGYEQYF. Here the CDR3 DNA reads TGTGCCAGCAGTCTAGGGGTCGGGTACGAGCAGTACTTC.

The J gene is TRBJ1-4, the V gene TRBV3-1 (or the pseudogene TRBV3-2), with D unresolved. CDR3 length: 15 residues. V shed 4 bases and J shed 2 bases, with 11 bases lying between them. Germline CDR1 and CDR2: LGHDT and YNNKEL (reference sequence). CDR3 amino acids: CASSPSPVTNEKLFF. CDR3 nucleotide sequence: TGTGCCAGCAGCCCCTCGCCAGTCACTAATGAAAAACTGTTTTTT.

The chain has TRBV4-1 and TRBJ1-5; 9 bases line up with TRBD1. Trimming cost V 0 bases and J 5 bases; bases outside gene matches: 5. The CDR3 is 16 residues long. Germline loops: CDR1 MGHRA, CDR2 YSYEKL. CDR3 nucleotides: TGCGCCAGCAGCCAAGATGGAGGACAGGGGTATCAGCCCCAGCATTTT. Amino acid sequence: CASSQDGGQGYQPQHF.

The rearrangement joins TRBV11-2 to TRBJ2-7; 11 nucleotides align to TRBD2. CDR3 size: 15 residues. V shed 4 bases and J 9 bases; nucleotides not matched to a gene: 11. In germline, CDR1 is SGHAT, CDR2 FQNNGV. The CDR3 DNA follows: TGTGCCAGCAGCTCCCTAGCGGGGGGCCTCGGGGGGCAGTACTTC. Translating gives CASSSLAGGLGGQYF.

The chain is built from TRBV15 and TRBJ2-5, with 10 bases lining up with TRBD2. Germline V gives CDR1 LNHNV, CDR2 YYDKDF (reference sequence). The V and J ends lost 0 bases and 5 bases, in that order; junction bases with no gene match: 9. The CDR3 runs 17 residues. This chain's CDR3 is CATSRDWASGGGETQYF. The DNA of the CDR3 is TGTGCCACCAGCAGAGATTGGGCTAGCGGGGGAGGGGAGACCCAGTACTTC.

The rearrangement joins TRBV5-1 to TRBJ2-7; TRBD2 agrees at 7 bases. This CDR3 comprises 15 residues. Germline CDR1 reads SGHRS; CDR2 reads YFSETQ. V lost 0 bases, J lost 2 bases, and 5 bases stayed unmatched. This chain's CDR3 is CASSLVSGATYEQYF. CDR3 bases: TGCGCCAGCAGCTTGGTAAGCGGGGCGACCTACGAGCAGTACTTC. Full variable domain (missing parts from reference TRBV5-1 and TRBJ2-7): KAGVTQTPRYLIKTRGQQVTLSCSPISGHRSVSWYQQTPGQGLQFLFEYFSETQRNKGNFPGRFSGRQFSNSRSEMNVSTLELGDSALYLCASSLVSGATYEQYFGPGTRLTVT.

J is TRBJ1-3 and V is TRBV9; 9 bases are a match to TRBD1. The CDR3 consists of 16 residues. V lost 0 bases and J lost 3; bases outside the gene matches: 4. Per the germline V gene, CDR1 is SGDLS and CDR2 is YYNGEE. CDR3 DNA sequence: TGTGCCAGCAGCGTAGCTAGGGACAGGGTTGGAAACACCATATATTTT. The encoded protein is CASSVARDRVGNTIYF. The entire variable domain, with the rest obtained from reference TRBV9 and TRBJ1-3, is as follows: DSGVTQTPKHLITATGQRVTLRCSPRSGDLSVYWYQQSLDQGLQFLIQYYNGEERAKGNILERFSAQQFPDLHSELNLSSLELGDSALYFCASSVARDRVGNTIYFGEGSWLTVV.